The rows below give T cell receptor beta chains drawn from one sample of a study of blood T cell repertoires in COVID-19. The assay was immunoSEQ multiplex PCR, and TCRdb's table has in-frame clones only and misses some. The sample lists approximately 110,000 clones; over 75% were seen once. The sequencing sample was made of peripheral blood. The receptors shown here come from a man in his fifties with acute or convalescent COVID-19. CDR3s include the opening cysteine and the closing phenylalanine or tryptophan. D genes are given only for firm matches. Clone size, where shown, is once, few, many, or a class for clones that have expanded.

D	V	J	size	CDR3	DNA
TRBD2	TRBV7-3	TRBJ2-1	-	CASRSGRAVTEQFF	TGTGCCAGCAGGAGCGGGAGGGCCGTAACTGAGCAGTTCTTC
-	TRBV10-1	TRBJ1-3	-	CASRNRSSGNTIYF	TGCGCCAGCAGGAACAGGAGCTCTGGAAACACCATATATTTT
TRBD2	TRBV7-8	TRBJ2-1	-	CASSPRTSGANNEQFF	TGTGCCAGCAGCCCCCGGACTAGCGGGGCCAACAATGAGCAGTTCTTC
TRBD2	TRBV12-5	TRBJ2-7	-	CASGLVLAEISYEQYF	TGTGCTAGTGGTTTGGTACTAGCGGAAATATCATACGAGCAGTACTTC
-	TRBV15	TRBJ1-2	-	CATSRVQGSYGYTF	TGTGCCACCAGCAGAGTTCAGGGGTCCTATGGCTACACCTTC
-	TRBV4-1	TRBJ2-2	once	CASSLAGGTGELFF	TGCGCCAGCAGCCTAGCAGGGGGGACCGGGGAGCTGTTTTTT
TRBD2	TRBV6-2/TRBV6-3	TRBJ2-7	-	CASSSASGSSYEQYF	TGTGCCAGCAGCTCAGCTAGCGGGAGCTCCTACGAGCAGTACTTC
TRBD1	TRBV10-2	TRBJ2-7	-	CASSPGTGREQYF	TGCGCCAGCAGCCCCGGGACAGGGCGCGAGCAGTACTTC
TRBD2	TRBV9	TRBJ2-7	-	CASSVLLAGGPADYEQYF	TGTGCCAGCAGCGTGTTGTTAGCGGGAGGGCCGGCCGACTACGAGCAGTACTTC
TRBD1	TRBV11-2	TRBJ1-1	few	CASSFGTGDTEAFF	TGTGCCAGCAGCTTCGGGACAGGGGACACTGAAGCTTTCTTT
-	TRBV7-9	TRBJ2-1	-	CASSFGGPHNEQFF	TGTGCCAGCAGCTTTGGTGGCCCGCACAATGAGCAGTTCTTC
-	TRBV18	TRBJ2-3	-	CASSPPSPGPSADTQYF	TGTGCCAGCTCACCACCGTCCCCAGGGCCCAGCGCAGATACGCAGTATTTT
TRBD1	TRBV3-1/TRBV3-2	TRBJ1-2	-	CASSHNRGSSYGYTF	TGTGCCAGCAGCCACAACAGGGGAAGTAGCTATGGCTACACCTTC
-	TRBV15	TRBJ2-7	once	CATSRGGLYEQYF	TGTGCCACCAGCAGAGGCGGCCTCTACGAGCAGTACTTC
TRBD1	TRBV4-1	TRBJ1-2	-	CASSTGQNYGYTF	TGCGCCAGCTCAACGGGACAGAACTATGGCTACACCTTC
TRBD1	TRBV19	TRBJ1-1	-	CASIRQGAGYTEAFF	TGTGCCAGTATCCGACAGGGGGCAGGGTACACTGAAGCTTTCTTT
-	TRBV9	TRBJ2-1	-	CASSPGGDEQFF	TGTGCCAGCAGCCCCGGTGGAGATGAGCAGTTCTTC
-	TRBV9	TRBJ1-4	-	CASSAGGDNEKLFF	TGTGCCAGCAGCGCTGGGGGGGATAATGAAAAACTGTTTTTT
-	TRBV30	TRBJ1-2	-	CAWSAGTWNGYTF	TGTGCCTGGAGCGCCGGGACATGGAATGGCTACACCTTC